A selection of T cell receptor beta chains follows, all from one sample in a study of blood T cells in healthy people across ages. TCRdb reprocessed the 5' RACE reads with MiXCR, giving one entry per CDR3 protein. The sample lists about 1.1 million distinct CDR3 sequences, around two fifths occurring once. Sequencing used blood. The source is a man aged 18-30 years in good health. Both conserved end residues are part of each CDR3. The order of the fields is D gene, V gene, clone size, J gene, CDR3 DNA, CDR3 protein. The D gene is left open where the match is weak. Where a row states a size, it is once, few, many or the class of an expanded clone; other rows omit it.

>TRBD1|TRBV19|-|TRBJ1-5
TGTGCCAGTAGCGATCGGACAGGCTGGAATCAGCCCCAGCATTTT
CASSDRTGWNQPQHF
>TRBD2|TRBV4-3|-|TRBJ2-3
TGCGCCAGCAGCCAAGATTGGGGAGGGGACACAGATACGCAGTATTTT
CASSQDWGGDTDTQYF
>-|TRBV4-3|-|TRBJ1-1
TGCGCCAGCGCAAGGGGAGGAACTGAAGCTTTCTTT
CASARGGTEAFF
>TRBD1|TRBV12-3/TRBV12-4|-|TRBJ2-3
TGTGCCAGCAGAGCCTCGGACAGGGGTTGTTCAGATACGCAGTATTTT
CASRASDRGCSDTQYF
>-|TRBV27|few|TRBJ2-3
TGTGCCAGCAGTACTGACCTAAGCACAGATACGCAGTATTTT
CASSTDLSTDTQYF
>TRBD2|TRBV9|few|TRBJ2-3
TGTGCCAGCAGCGGGCTAGCGGGGGGAGTAGATACGCAGTATTTT
CASSGLAGGVDTQYF
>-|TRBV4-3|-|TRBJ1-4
TGCGCCAGCAGCCAAGAGCAGGGATCAACTAATGAAAAACTGTTTTTT
CASSQEQGSTNEKLFF
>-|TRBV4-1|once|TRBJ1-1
TGCGCCAGCAGCCCAGATCCTTTCACTGAAGCTTTCTTT
CASSPDPFTEAFF
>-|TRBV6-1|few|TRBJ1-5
TGTGCCAGCAGTGAAGCGCGACCCAGGGCCTATCAGCCCCAGCATTTT
CASSEARPRAYQPQHF
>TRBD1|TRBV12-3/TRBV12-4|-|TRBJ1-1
TGTGCCAGCAGTTCACGACAGGGGTTCGGTGAAGCTTTCTTT
CASSSRQGFGEAFF
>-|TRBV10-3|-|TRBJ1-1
TGTGCCATCAGTGAGAGGGAGAACACTGAAGCTTTCTTT
CAISERENTEAFF
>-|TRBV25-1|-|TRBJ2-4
TGTGCCAGCAGTGGGGTTGACAGGAACGGCAAACACATTCAGTACTTC
CASSGVDRNGKHIQYF
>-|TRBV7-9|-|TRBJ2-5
TGTGCCAGCAGCTTAGGCCGCGATGGGACCCAGTACTTC
CASSLGRDGTQYF
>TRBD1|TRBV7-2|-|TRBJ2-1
TGTGCCAGCAGCCGGGGACAGAACTACAATGAGCAGTTCTTC
CASSRGQNYNEQFF
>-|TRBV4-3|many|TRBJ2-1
TGCGCCAGCAGCCAAGAGGGAGCCTACAATGAGCAGTTCTTC
CASSQEGAYNEQFF
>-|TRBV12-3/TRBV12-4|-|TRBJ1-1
TGTGCCAGCAGTTTAAGCCTCGACACTGAAGCTTTCTTT
CASSLSLDTEAFF
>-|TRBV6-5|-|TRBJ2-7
TGTGCCAGCAGGCTTAGCAGGGCTTCTTCCTACGAGCAGTACTTC
CASRLSRASSYEQYF
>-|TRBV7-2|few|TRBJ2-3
TGTGCCAGCAGCCCCGGGGCCACCACAGATACGCAGTATTTT
CASSPGATTDTQYF
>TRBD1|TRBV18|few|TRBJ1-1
TGTGCCAGCTCACCTAGACAGGGGTCGGAAGCTTTCTTT
CASSPRQGSEAFF
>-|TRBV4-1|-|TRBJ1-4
TGCGCCAGCAGCCAAGGGCACAGGGAAAGCGAAAAACTGTTTTTT
CASSQGHRESEKLFF
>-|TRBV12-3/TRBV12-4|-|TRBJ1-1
TGTGCCAGCAGTTCCCGGACAGTGCACAGTGAAGCTTTCTTT
CASSSRTVHSEAFF
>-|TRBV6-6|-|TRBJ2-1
TGTGCCAGCAGCCCCCGGGGCCCAACCTACAATGAGCAGTTCTTC
CASSPRGPTYNEQFF
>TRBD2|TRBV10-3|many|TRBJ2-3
TGTGCCATCAGCGGGACTAGCGGATTCACAGATACGCAGTATTTT
CAISGTSGFTDTQYF
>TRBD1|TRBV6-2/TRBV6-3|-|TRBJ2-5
TGTGCCAGCAGTTACCCGGGACAGGGTACGGCCCAGTACTTC
CASSYPGQGTAQYF
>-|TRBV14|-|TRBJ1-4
TGTGCCAGCAGCAACGGAAGGGGGAGGAATGAAAAACTGTTTTTT
CASSNGRGRNEKLFF
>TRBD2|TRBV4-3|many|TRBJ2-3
TGCGCCAGCAGCCAAGAAGGAGAGCGGGGGGCAGTCCCAGATACGCAGTATTTT
CASSQEGERGAVPDTQYF
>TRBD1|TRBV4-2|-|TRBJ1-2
TGTGCCAGCAGCCAAGTCGGGGACAGCAGTATTCGTAACTATGGCTACACCTTC
CASSQVGDSSIRNYGYTF
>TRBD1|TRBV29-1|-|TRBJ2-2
TGCAGCGTTGAGGACACCTACAGGGGTGGGAACACCGGGGAGCTGTTTTTT
CSVEDTYRGGNTGELFF
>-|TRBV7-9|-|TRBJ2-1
TGTGCCAGCAGCTTGGTTAAGGCCACGAGCTCCTACAATGAGCAGTTCTTC
CASSLVKATSSYNEQFF
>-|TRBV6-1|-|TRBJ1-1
TGTGCCAGCACGCGTAACAGGCCAATATACGTGAACACTGAAGCTTTCTTT
CASTRNRPIYVNTEAFF
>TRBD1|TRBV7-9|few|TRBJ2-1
TGTGCCAGCAGCACCTATGGACAGGGGGCATCAAATGAGCAGTTCTTC
CASSTYGQGASNEQFF
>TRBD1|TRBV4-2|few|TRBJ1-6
TGTGCCAGCAGCCAAGCCCCGGGACAGTATAATTCACCCCTCCACTTT
CASSQAPGQYNSPLHF
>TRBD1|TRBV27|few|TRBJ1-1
TGTGCCAGCAGTTGGGGCAGGGGGGTCACTGAAGCTTTCTTT
CASSWGRGVTEAFF
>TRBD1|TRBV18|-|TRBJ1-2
TGTGCCAGCTCACCACGGGGACAGGGCCCCTATGGCTACACCTTC
CASSPRGQGPYGYTF
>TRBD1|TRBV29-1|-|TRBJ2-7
TGCAGCGTTCACGGACAGGGGGCGGGGTTCTACGAGCAGTACTTC
CSVHGQGAGFYEQYF
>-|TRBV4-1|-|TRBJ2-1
TGCGCCGGCAGCCGGGGGTCCGAGACAGCCTACAATGAGCAGTTCTTC
CAGSRGSETAYNEQFF
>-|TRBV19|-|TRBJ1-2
TGTGCCAGTAGTTATCTCGGCAGGGGCCATGGCTACACCTTC
CASSYLGRGHGYTF
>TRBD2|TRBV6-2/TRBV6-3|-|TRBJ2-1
TGTGCCAGCAGTTATCTAGCGGGGGGGAGCAATGAGCAGTTCTTC
CASSYLAGGSNEQFF
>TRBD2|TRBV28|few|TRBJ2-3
TGTGCCAGCAGTTTTACCCGGACTAGCGGCCCTCCCACAGATACGCAGTATTTT
CASSFTRTSGPPTDTQYF
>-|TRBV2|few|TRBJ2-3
TGTGCCAGCAGGACAGACAACCCAGATACGCAGTATTTT
CASRTDNPDTQYF
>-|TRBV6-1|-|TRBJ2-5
TGTGCCAGCAGTGAAGCGAATTGGGAGACCCAGTACTTC
CASSEANWETQYF
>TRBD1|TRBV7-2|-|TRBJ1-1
TGTGCCAGCAGCTTAGACAGGGGAGCGGACACTGAAGCTTTCTTT
CASSLDRGADTEAFF